The 25 T cell receptor beta chains in this list originate from one sample, sequenced in a study of T cells in Graves' hyperthyroidism and ophthalmopathy. What was amplified from RNA transcripts were TCR beta CDR3 regions. A set of HTBI primers served as the primers for a first-round RT-PCR of the TCR CDR3. TCRdb processed the multiplex PCR reads anew with MiXCR; each CDR3 protein has one entry. The sample carries a few hundred thousand distinct CDR3 sequences, about 16% recorded once. Sequencing was carried out using blood. These receptors were collected from a woman in her thirties or forties with Graves' ophthalmopathy.

This clonotype was seen more than once but under ten times. The rearrangement uses TRBV5-5 and TRBJ2-7, with D perhaps TRBD1 or TRBD2 (5 bases each). Trimming removed 4 bases from V and 2 bases from J, with 16 bases in between. Germline CDR1 and CDR2: SGHKS and YYEKEE (reference sequence). The CDR3 runs to 15 residues. CDR3 DNA: TGTGCCAGCAGCAATCCGGGACGGAGAACCTACGAGCAGTACTTC. Translation: CASSNPGRRTYEQYF.

The genes are TRBV29-1 and TRBJ2-5; TRBD1 matches 10 bases. Germline CDR1 reads SQVTM; CDR2 reads ANQGSEA. V lost 3 bases, J lost 5 bases, and 3 bases stayed unmatched. The CDR3 length is 13 residues. The CDR3, as DNA: TGCAGCGTTGAGACAGGGGGCATGGAGACCCAGTACTTC. It yields the protein CSVETGGMETQYF.

The chain combines TRBV20-1 with TRBJ2-7; 9 bases are shared with TRBD1. The V gene end was trimmed by 1 base and the J gene end by 1 base; junction bases not matched to a gene: 8. Germline V CDR1 and CDR2: DFQATT, SNEGSKA (reference sequence). The CDR3 sequence is 16 residues long. CDR3 in DNA: TGCAGTGCTAGAGGCGTTTTGGGACAGGGATCCTACGAGCAGTACTTC. This encodes CSARGVLGQGSYEQYF.

This clonotype was seen only a few times. Here the CDR3 DNA reads TGCGCCAGCAGCCCCCGGACAGGGAGCATGAAGAACTATGGCTACACCTTC. This sequence encodes CASSPRTGSMKNYGYTF. The chain employs TRBV5-1 and TRBJ1-2, with 8 bases fitting TRBD1. CDR3 length: 17 amino acids. The J segment lost 2 bases and the V segment lost 4 bases, leaving 13 bases of the junction unmatched. The V gene's germline CDR1 is SGHRS and CDR2 YFSETQ. The full variable domain, completed using reference TRBV5-1 and TRBJ1-2, is KAGVTQTPRYLIKTRGQQVTLSCSPISGHRSVSWYQQTPGQGLQFLFEYFSETQRNKGNFPGRFSGRQFSNSRSEMNVSTLELGDSALYLCASSPRTGSMKNYGYTFGSGTRLTVV.

In its sample, this clonotype was seen a few times. This sequence joins TRBV13 and TRBJ1-2, with a tentative D call TRBD1 (6 bases). CDR1 is PRHDT, CDR2 FYEKMQ, per germline (reference sequence). The CDR3 covers 15 residues. The V gene lost 4 bases and the J gene lost 8 bases, with 20 bases spanning the gap. The chain's CDR3 is CASSSATDRREGYTF. CDR3 nucleotide sequence: TGTGCCAGCAGCTCTGCCACTGACAGGCGGGAGGGCTACACCTTC.

This clonotype was seen repeatedly, ten times or more. The chain uses TRBV6-2 or TRBV6-3 and TRBJ2-2, with TRBD2 matching 9 bases. Germline lookup yields CDR1 MNHEY and CDR2 SVGEGT. V was clipped by 5 bases and J by 0 bases; unmatched bases: 4. This CDR3 is built from 16 residues. CDR3 nucleotides: TGTGCCAGCAGTCAGACTAGCGGCGCGAACACCGGGGAGCTGTTTTTT. Translating it yields CASSQTSGANTGELFF.

The table lists this clonotype with many counts. V and J are TRBV20-1 and TRBJ2-1, with 13 positions matching TRBD2. The germline gives CDR1 DFQATT, CDR2 SNEGSKA (reference sequence). CDR3 length equals 13 residues. The CDR3 protein is CSCGSGTSGIRFF. Written as DNA, the CDR3 is TGCAGCTGTGGCTCCGGGACTAGCGGGATTCGGTTCTTC.

This clonotype was detected a few times. This sequence may be a read error, since a much larger clone differs from it by one base. The chain couples TRBV3-1 to TRBJ1-1; D is uncertain. The CDR3 spans 15 residues. From germline, CDR1 is LGHDT and CDR2 YNNKEL (reference sequence). Between the trimmed V and J ends, which lost 1 base and 5 bases, there was a span of 14 bases. The CDR3 sequence is CASSQGEGWWTEAFF. The CDR3 DNA sequence: TGTGCCAGCAGCCAAGGTGAGGGCTGGTGGACTGAAGCTTTCTTT.

This clonotype was seen repeatedly, ten times or more. The rearrangement uses TRBV20-1 and TRBJ2-3; no clear D gene. V lost 3 bases and J lost 2, with 18 bases in between. The germline gives CDR1 DFQATT, CDR2 SNEGSKA (reference sequence). The CDR3 covers 16 residues. CDR3 sequence: CSASPSSIGDTDTQYF. CDR3 DNA: TGCAGTGCTAGCCCCTCATCGATAGGAGACACAGATACGCAGTATTTT.

The chain uses TRBV6-1 and TRBJ2-1; the D gene is possibly TRBD2 (5 bases). CDR1 and CDR2 (germline): MNHNS, SASEGT. V shed 3 bases and J shed 10 bases, with 10 bases lying between them. This CDR3 is 12 amino acids long. CDR3 sequence reads: CASSEDREEQFF. The CDR3 DNA reads as TGTGCCAGCAGTGAGGATCGGGAAGAGCAGTTCTTC.

The chain couples TRBV4-1 to TRBJ2-1, with 9 bases aligning to TRBD2. CDR3 size: 17 residues. V shed 1 base, J shed 0 bases, and the junction held 4 bases outside the gene matches. CDR1 MGHRA and CDR2 YSYEKL come from the germline V gene. The CDR3 nucleotides read TGCGCCAGCAGCCAAGGGCGGGGGGGGGCCTCCTACAATGAGCAGTTCTTC. Residues: CASSQGRGGASYNEQFF.

The chain carries TRBV20-1 and TRBJ2-1, with 8 bases that match TRBD1. The germline V gene encodes CDR1 DFQATT and CDR2 SNEGSKA (reference sequence). The CDR3 length is 16 residues. Trimming at V came to 0 bases and at J to 4 bases, leaving 8 bases not matched to a gene. Here the CDR3 DNA reads TGCAGTGCTAGAGATGGGGCGGGACAGGAATACAATGAGCAGTTCTTC. This sequence encodes CSARDGAGQEYNEQFF.

As to this clonotype: Being one base from a much bigger clone, this may be a read error. The J gene is TRBJ2-1, the V gene TRBV20-1, with D possibly matching TRBD1 (6 bases). This CDR3 is 16 amino acids long. Deletions cut 2 bases from V and 0 bases from J, with 14 bases between. Per the germline V gene, CDR1 is DFQATT and CDR2 is SNEGSKA (reference sequence). The CDR3 bases are TGCAGTGCTAGATCGGGGACACACACCTCCTACAATGAGCAGTTCTTC. Translating it yields CSARSGTHTSYNEQFF.

The chain joins TRBV3-1 to TRBJ2-3; D is uncertain. The CDR3 consists of 14 residues. Looked up from germline, CDR1 is LGHDT and CDR2 is YNNKEL (reference sequence). Deletions cut 1 base from V and 2 bases from J, with 7 bases between. DNA of the CDR3: TGTGCCAGCAGCCAAGGACACCTCACAGATACGCAGTATTTT. Its translation: CASSQGHLTDTQYF.

This clonotype was recorded at least ten times. V gene TRBV20-1 combines with J gene TRBJ2-3, with TRBD1 identical over 12 bases. V shed 5 bases and J 4 bases; nucleotides not matched to a gene: 7. CDR1 and CDR2 (germline): DFQATT, SNEGSKA (reference sequence). This CDR3 region has 15 residues. Here the CDR3 DNA reads TGCAGTGCTGGGCAGGGACAGGGGGCCGCAGATACGCAGTATTTT. Residues: CSAGQGQGAADTQYF.

This clonotype was detected ten times or more. The chain carries TRBV3-1 and TRBJ2-5; D not certain. The V gene lost 4 bases and the J gene lost 5 bases, with 14 bases spanning the gap. Per the germline V gene, CDR1 is LGHDT and CDR2 is YNNKEL (reference sequence). The CDR3 sequence is 14 residues long. CDR3 bases: TGTGCCAGCAGCCTCGACCTAATTGGGGAGACCCAGTACTTC. It encodes CASSLDLIGETQYF.

The chain couples TRBV5-4 to TRBJ2-2; 9 bases match TRBD1. CDR3 length: 15 residues. V dropped 4 bases and J dropped 7; count of bases not matched to a gene: 8. Germline V gene sequence: CDR1 SGHNT, CDR2 YYREEE (reference sequence). This CDR3 reads CASSGGQGKGGELFF. CDR3 nucleotide sequence: TGTGCCAGCAGCGGAGGACAGGGGAAAGGCGGGGAGCTGTTTTTT.

The chain carries TRBV19 and TRBJ1-1; possible D gene TRBD1, 5 bases. V lost 4 bases to trimming and J lost 5 bases, with 14 bases between them. Germline assignment: CDR1 LNHDA and CDR2 SQIVND (reference sequence). This CDR3 comprises 14 residues. The CDR3 bases are TGTGCCAGTAGTACTCAAGTGGGGGTTACTGAAGCTTTCTTT. This codes for CASSTQVGVTEAFF.

The gene calls are TRBV6-1 and TRBJ2-5, with 9 bases that match TRBD1. Germline V CDR1 and CDR2: MNHNS, SASEGT. The CDR3 runs 15 residues. Germline trimming cut 5 bases from V and 3 bases from J; bases unmatched to any gene: 7. The CDR3 coding sequence is TGTGCCAGCAGTCCCACAGGGGGCGGAGAAGAGACCCAGTACTTC. This codes for CASSPTGGGEETQYF.

The chain combines TRBV10-2 with TRBJ2-1; D is perhaps TRBD1 or TRBD2 (6 bases each). Germline V gene sequence: CDR1 WSHSY, CDR2 SAAADI. This CDR3 has 13 amino acids. With 3 bases removed from V and 7 bases from J, the gap between germline ends came to 10 bases. The CDR3 is CASSEGGRNEQFF. Written as DNA, the CDR3 is TGCGCCAGCAGTGAAGGGGGGCGGAATGAGCAGTTCTTC.

This clonotype was counted only a few times. The V and J genes are TRBV20-1 and TRBJ2-5, with D possibly matching TRBD2 (6 bases). Germline assignment: CDR1 DFQATT and CDR2 SNEGSKA (reference sequence). The CDR3 spans 14 residues. Trimming shortened V by 6 bases and J by 4 bases, and 18 bases separated the two germline ends. The CDR3 region is CSAPLVGAGETQYF. The CDR3 bases are TGCAGTGCCCCCCTGGTGGGAGCGGGAGAGACCCAGTACTTC.

About this clonotype itself: A much larger clone lies a single base off, so this may be a read error. CDR3 sequence reads: CASSSPTTNYEQYF. As DNA, the CDR3 is TGTGCCAGCAGTTCCCCCACCACAAACTACGAGCAGTACTTC. The gene calls are TRBV6-9 and TRBJ2-7; D is ambiguous. Trimming removed 4 bases from V and 3 bases from J, with 13 bases in between. The CDR3 is 14 amino acids. From germline, CDR1 is MNHGY and CDR2 SVAAGI.

There are many counts of this clonotype. The V call is TRBV30, the J call TRBJ1-2; 7 positions agree with TRBD1. CDR1 and CDR2 (germline): GTSNPN, SVGIG (reference sequence). Germline trimming cut 4 bases from V and 0 bases from J; bases unmatched to any gene: 8. CDR3 length: 15 residues. CDR3 DNA sequence: TGTGCCTGGAATAGGGGGCGAACTGCTAACTATGGCTACACCTTC. Its protein product is CAWNRGRTANYGYTF. The variable domain in full, with the rest retrieved from reference TRBV30 and TRBJ1-2, is SQTIHQWPATLVQPVGSPLSLECTVEGTSNPNLYWYRQAAGRGLQLLFYSVGIGQISSEVPQNLSASRPQDRQFILSSKKLLLSDSGFYLCAWNRGRTANYGYTFGSGTRLTVV.

This clonotype was detected ten times or more. V gene TRBV20-1 combines with J gene TRBJ2-1, with D hard to call. This CDR3 is built from 12 residues. The V end lost 0 bases, the J end lost 8 bases, and 8 bases lay between the germline ends. The germline gives CDR1 DFQATT, CDR2 SNEGSKA (reference sequence). The CDR3 region is CSARDTGYEQFF. Here the CDR3 DNA reads TGCAGTGCTAGAGATACGGGTTATGAGCAGTTCTTC.

Turning to this clonotype: Sequence at one end of the junction differs from germline and may be a read error. The genes are TRBV6-6 and TRBJ2-3; D is uncertain. Germline values: CDR1 MNHNY, CDR2 SVGAGI (reference sequence). The length of the CDR3 is 14 residues. The CDR3 DNA is TGTGCCAGCAGTTACTCAAAAAGCATAGATACGCAGTATTTT. This sequence encodes CASSYSKSIDTQYF.